This T cell receptor (beta chain) was recorded in a study of naive and memory T cell subsets. Notes on this clonotype: Its antigen is as yet unknown.

CDR3 length equals 15 residues. Per the germline V gene, CDR1 is MNHEY and CDR2 is SMNVEV (reference sequence). V lost 5 bases, J lost 4 bases, and 8 bases stayed unmatched. Overall study findings and caveats: Possibly reflecting memory cells re-expressing CD45RA, a few larger clonotypes occurred in naive repertoires, especially CD8.

Both TRBC1 and TRBC2 were covered by a beta constant-region primer of two equimolar oligonucleotides. The ligated cDNA underwent four PCR rounds using SP2 and nested alpha and beta constant-region primers. TCRdb reprocessed the UMI-ligation and nested PCR reads with MiXCR, giving one entry per CDR3 protein. The sample shows more than 95,000 distinct CDR3 sequences, roughly 15% of them seen only once. This chain connects TRBV27 to TRBJ2-7; TRBD2 agrees at 10 bases. The clonotype was recovered from a human donor in good health. Sequencing was performed on naive CD8+ T cells from blood. The CDR3 sequence: CASSPSLAGLYEQYF. The CDR3 region has the DNA TGTGCCAGCAGTCCGTCACTAGCGGGATTGTACGAGCAGTACTTC.